What follows are 15 T cell receptor beta chains derived from one specimen sequenced in a study of memory CD4+ T cells and cytomegalovirus serostatus. Single viable CD3+CD4+CD8-CD45RO+ cells were sorted as the memory CD4+ T cells. Produced via immunoSEQ multiplex PCR; TCRdb's table is partial and in-frame only. The repertoire holds under 45,000 clones, with 76% as singletons. The sequencing input was memory CD4+ T cells from blood. These receptors came from an adult in good health and CMV-seronegative.

This sequence joins TRBV7-8 and TRBJ1-4, with D unclear. The CDR3 contains 16 residues. Trimming pared 5 bases from V and 0 bases from J, leaving 13 bases between. CDR1 is SGHVS, CDR2 FQNEAQ, per germline. The CDR3 sequence is CASSKVKASTNEKLFF. The DNA for the CDR3 is TGTGCCAGCAGCAAGGTCAAAGCATCAACTAATGAAAAACTGTTTTTT.

This rearrangement joins TRBV19 to TRBJ2-1; 8 bases align to TRBD2. Germline lookup yields CDR1 LNHDA and CDR2 SQIVND (reference sequence). V gave up 4 bases and J gave up 8 bases; unmatched junction bases: 7. The CDR3 consists of 14 residues. The CDR3 DNA is TGTGCCAGTAGTAAAAACGGGAGGGCCGATGAGCAGTTCTTC. Translated: CASSKNGRADEQFF.

This clone was observed once. The V and J genes are TRBV27 and TRBJ1-3; D gene unclear. Germline V lookup: CDR1 MNHEY, CDR2 SMNVEV (reference sequence). The CDR3 extends over 15 amino acids. The V end was cut by 5 bases, the J end by 2 bases, with 13 bases between. The CDR3 DNA reads TGTGCCAGCAGTCCAGCATCGAGGGCTGGAAACACCATATATTTT. Translation gives CASSPASRAGNTIYF.

The chain employs TRBV19 and TRBJ2-2, with TRBD1 as a possible D gene (6 bases). V dropped 7 bases and J dropped 7 bases, with 19 bases sitting between them. The CDR3 is made up of 15 amino acids. In germline, CDR1 is LNHDA, CDR2 SQIVND (reference sequence). In nucleotides, the CDR3 is TGTGCCAGTAACGAGAGGGCAAGGGGGATCGGGGAGCTGTTTTTT. It codes for CASNERARGIGELFF.

The rearrangement joins TRBV11-3 to TRBJ2-2; no definite D call. V was trimmed by 0 bases and J by 5 bases, leaving 1 base between them. The germline V gene has CDR1 SGHNT and CDR2 YENEEA. CDR3 length: 12 amino acids. The CDR3 spells CASSLETGELFF. CDR3 DNA: TGTGCCAGCAGCTTAGAGACCGGGGAGCTGTTTTTT. Complete variable domain (other parts from reference TRBV11-3 and TRBJ2-2): EAGVVQSPRYKIIEKKQPVAFWCNPISGHNTLYWYLQNLGQGPELLIRYENEEAVDDSQLPKDRFSAERLKGVDSTLKIQPAELGDSAVYLCASSLETGELFFGEGSRLTVL.

V usage is TRBV28 and J usage is TRBJ2-7; D remains ambiguous. V dropped 6 bases and J dropped 3 bases, with 12 bases sitting between them. This CDR3 has 13 residues. Germline-derived CDR1 and CDR2 are MDHEN and SYDVKM. CDR3: CASRGYIYYEQYF. The CDR3 bases are TGTGCCAGCAGGGGGTACATCTACTACGAGCAGTACTTC.

The sample holds a few counts of this clone. The V and J genes are TRBV5-1 and TRBJ2-7; D is ambiguous. V gave up 4 bases and J gave up 3 bases, with 20 bases separating them. Germline assignment: CDR1 SGHRS and CDR2 YFSETQ. The CDR3 has 16 amino acids. CDR3 DNA sequence: TGCGCCAGCAGCCTCAACACGGCCAATAATCGCTACGAGCAGTACTTC. It specifies CASSLNTANNRYEQYF.

This sequence joins TRBV19 and TRBJ2-6; D unclear. This CDR3 is 14 amino acids long. CDR1 and CDR2 from the germline V gene are LNHDA and SQIVND (reference sequence). V dropped 6 bases and J dropped 2 bases, with 8 bases sitting between them. CDR3 coding DNA: TGTGCCAGTAGAGAACCCGCTGGGGCCAACGTCCTGACTTTC. It translates to CASREPAGANVLTF.

The chain uses TRBV29-1 and TRBJ1-1; 7 bases are a match to TRBD1. The CDR3 is made up of 14 amino acids. Germline CDR1 SQVTM, CDR2 ANQGSEA. V shed 2 bases, J shed 3 bases, and the junction held 6 bases outside the gene matches. The CDR3 DNA reads TGCAGCGTTGAAAAAGGGGGCCAGGACACTGAAGCTTTCTTT. The encoded protein is CSVEKGGQDTEAFF.

The chain joins TRBV5-1 to TRBJ2-2, with D possibly matching TRBD1 (5 bases). CDR3 length equals 15 residues. V was clipped by 5 bases and J by 1 base, with 12 bases between them. The germline V gene encodes CDR1 SGHRS and CDR2 YFSETQ. For the CDR3, the DNA is TGCGCCAGCAGTCAAGACAGCCAGAACACCGGGGAGCTGTTTTTT. Amino acids: CASSQDSQNTGELFF. The variable domain in full, with the rest retrieved from reference TRBV5-1 and TRBJ2-2, is KAGVTQTPRYLIKTRGQQVTLSCSPISGHRSVSWYQQTPGQGLQFLFEYFSETQRNKGNFPGRFSGRQFSNSRSEMNVSTLELGDSALYLCASSQDSQNTGELFFGEGSRLTVL.

The chain employs TRBV5-1 and TRBJ2-5, with 9 bases that match TRBD2. Germline CDR1 is SGHRS and CDR2 is YFSETQ. Trimming took 2 bases from V and 2 from J; bases not matched to a gene: 4. This CDR3 has 15 residues. The CDR3 protein is CASSFSSGIQETQYF. For the CDR3, the DNA is TGCGCCAGCAGCTTCTCTAGCGGGATACAAGAGACCCAGTACTTC.

The chain links TRBV7-7 to TRBJ2-1; 10 nucleotides match TRBD2. This CDR3 is 16 amino acids long. Per the germline V gene, CDR1 is SSHAT and CDR2 is FNYEAQ (reference sequence). V was pared by 5 bases and J by 6 bases, with 10 bases of the junction left unmatched. In DNA, the CDR3 is TGTGCCAGCAGCCCCCGAGCGGGAGGGGGAGTCAATGAGCAGTTCTTC. It translates to CASSPRAGGGVNEQFF.

V gene TRBV7-9 combines with J gene TRBJ2-2; 9 positions agree with TRBD1. This CDR3 has 17 residues. With 7 bases clipped from V and 1 base from J, the junction kept 10 bases outside the gene matches. Germline loops: CDR1 SEHNR, CDR2 FQNEAQ (reference sequence). CDR3 DNA: TGTGCCAGCACCCCACCAGGGACAGGGCAGAACACCGGGGAGCTGTTTTTT. Its translation is CASTPPGTGQNTGELFF.

The J gene is TRBJ2-5, the V gene TRBV10-3, with a tentative D call TRBD2 (6 bases). The CDR3 covers 14 residues. Germline V gene sequence: CDR1 ENHRY, CDR2 SYGVKD. V shed 8 bases and J shed 2 bases, with 15 bases lying between them. CDR3: CAIGLAVGQETQYF. The CDR3 DNA follows: TGTGCCATCGGATTAGCGGTGGGTCAAGAGACCCAGTACTTC.

V usage is TRBV27 and J usage is TRBJ2-1; 10 nucleotides match TRBD2. The CDR3 covers 17 residues. Germline V gene sequence: CDR1 MNHEY, CDR2 SMNVEV (reference sequence). Losses at the gene ends were 2 bases for V and 5 bases for J; bases not matched to a gene: 9. In DNA form, the CDR3 reads TGTGCCAGCAGTTTACCGCGGACTAGCGGTGGGAACAATGAGCAGTTCTTC. It is translated as CASSLPRTSGGNNEQFF.